This TCR beta chain was profiled in a study of metastatic and nonmetastatic thyroid tumors. All patients reached thyroid surgery having received no treatment beforehand. J gave up 9 bases and V 4 bases, and 6 bases lay outside the gene matches. CDR3 length: 14 amino acids. The germline V gene has CDR1 SNHLY and CDR2 FYNNEI. In the case of this clone: Its target is unknown.

TCRdb re-analyzed the PCR reads through MiXCR. The sample holds some 41,000 clones, around 3.1% seen once. Study-wide points: Significantly greater TCR beta diversity was reportedly found in malignant thyroid tumors than in benign nodules (in blood and tumor).

V is TRBV2 and J is TRBJ1-6, with TRBD1 identical over 7 bases. This clonotype originated in a female donor with papillary thyroid cancer or a benign thyroid nodule (not recorded which). Some clones in this sample may be carry-over from other donors' samples. Specimen: blood. The CDR3 bases are TGTGCCAGCAGTGCGGGGACAGACTCTTCACCCCTCCACTTT. Translation: CASSAGTDSSPLHF. The whole variable domain, filled in from reference TRBV2 and TRBJ1-6, reads EPEVTQTPSHQVTQMGQEVILRCVPISNHLYFYWYRQILGQKVEFLVSFYNNEISEKSEIFDDQFSVERPDGSNFTLKIRSTKLEDSAMYFCASSAGTDSSPLHFGNGTRLTVT.